The TCR beta chain under discussion was sequenced for a study of T cell responses to AZD1222 COVID-19 vaccine. Whole-study results and caveats: Unmutated variant regions are reportedly targeted by nearly half of spike-specific TCRs. At baseline, seropositivity was found in only a handful of AZD1222 recipients.

Libraries were prepared by immunoSEQ multiplex PCR; TCRdb keeps only in-frame clonotypes and omits some of them. The data contain more than 65,000 clones, roughly 85% of them seen just once; the ten biggest clones take up around a quarter. Turning to this clone: Its antigen is as yet unknown.

Germline-derived CDR1 and CDR2 are MNHEY and SVGAGI. The CDR3 contains 15 residues. Trimming left V 9 bases short and J 2 bases short, with 18 bases between. Sequenced here: peripheral blood, sampled 28 days after the second AZD1222 dose. The chain carries TRBV6-5 and TRBJ2-3; D is perhaps TRBD2 (5 bases). The TCR was taken from an adult who received the AZD1222 COVID-19 vaccine. CDR3 in amino acids: CASSRLGEDTDTQYF. DNA for the CDR3: TGTGCCAGTTCCCGGTTGGGAGAAGACACAGATACGCAGTATTTT.